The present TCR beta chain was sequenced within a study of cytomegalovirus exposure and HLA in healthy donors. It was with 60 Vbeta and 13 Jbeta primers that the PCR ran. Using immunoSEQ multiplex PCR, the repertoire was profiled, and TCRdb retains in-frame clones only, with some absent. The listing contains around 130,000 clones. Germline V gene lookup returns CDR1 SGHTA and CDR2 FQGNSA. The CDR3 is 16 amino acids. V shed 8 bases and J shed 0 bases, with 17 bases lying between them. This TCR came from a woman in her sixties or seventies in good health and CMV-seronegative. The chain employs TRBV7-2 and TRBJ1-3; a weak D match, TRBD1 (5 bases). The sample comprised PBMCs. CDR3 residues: CASARVGLSSGNTIYF. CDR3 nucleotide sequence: TGTGCCAGCGCCAGAGTGGGACTGAGCTCTGGAAACACCATATATTTT.